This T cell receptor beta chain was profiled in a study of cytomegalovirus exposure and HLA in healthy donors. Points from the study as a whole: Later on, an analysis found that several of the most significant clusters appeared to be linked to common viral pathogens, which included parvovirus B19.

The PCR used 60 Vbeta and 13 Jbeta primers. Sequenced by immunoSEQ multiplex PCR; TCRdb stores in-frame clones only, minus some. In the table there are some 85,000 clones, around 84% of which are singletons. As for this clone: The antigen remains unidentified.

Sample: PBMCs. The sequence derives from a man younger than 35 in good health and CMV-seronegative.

The CDR3 reads CASSSSGRASYEQYF. Here the CDR3 DNA reads TGTGCCAGCAGCTCTAGCGGGAGGGCCTCCTACGAGCAGTACTTC. The gene calls are TRBV7-2 and TRBJ2-7; TRBD2 aligns across 12 bases. The V gene end was trimmed by 4 bases and the J gene end by 0 bases; junction bases not matched to a gene: 1. Germline V lookup: CDR1 SGHTA, CDR2 FQGNSA. This CDR3 region has 15 residues.